This T cell receptor (beta chain) was recorded in a study of blood T cells in healthy people across ages. Study outcomes and limitations: Unsorted PBMCs ruled out conclusive naive versus antigen-experienced comparison. Age brought a roughly linear fall in TCR beta diversity measured per million T cells.

Germline V lookup: CDR1 MNHNS, CDR2 SASEGT. The CDR3 is 12 amino acids. With regard to this clonotype: The antigen is unknown.

A J-beta primer mix and a sample-barcoded 5' primer were used in a second PCR of about 6 to 12 cycles. Every cDNA molecule bore a tag from a template-switch adaptor containing 12 random nucleotides. Any given sample supplied a minimum of 3 million CDR3-containing paired-end reads. TCRdb used MiXCR to reprocess the 5' RACE reads, holding one entry per CDR3 protein. This table holds some 800,000 distinct CDR3 sequences, roughly 44% found once. Material for sequencing was blood. The rearrangement joins TRBV6-1 to TRBJ2-7; no clear D gene. The J call may be incorrect, as the DNA end agrees better with TRBJ2-5. This sequence originates from a man in his sixties in good health. CDR3 bases: TGTGCCAGCAATAACTTGGGGGAGACCCAGTACTTC. This translates into CASNNLGETQYF.